Presented here are 22 T cell receptor beta chains from one specimen sequenced in a study of cytomegalovirus exposure and HLA in healthy donors. The PCR ran on 60 Vbeta and 13 Jbeta primers. Here immunoSEQ multiplex PCR was the method, and the copy in TCRdb shows in-frame clones only, minus some. The table has around 180,000 clones, over 60% seen once. Sequencing input: PBMCs. Receptor source: a girl aged 5-17 years in good health and CMV-seronegative.

In this sample, this clone turned up once. The chain has TRBV29-1 and TRBJ2-5; possible D gene TRBD2, 5 bases. The V end was cut by 5 bases, the J end by 6 bases, with 16 bases between. Germline V gene lookup returns CDR1 SQVTM and CDR2 ANQGSEA. CDR3 size: 13 residues. CDR3 nucleotide sequence: TGCAGCGTTTCAGGCAGATCCGGGAAGACCCAGTACTTC. The encoded protein is CSVSGRSGKTQYF.

The chain carries TRBV14 and TRBJ2-3; D is ambiguous. Germline V gene data show CDR1 as SGHDN and CDR2 as FVKESK. This CDR3 spans 12 amino acids. Trimming stripped 1 base from V and 6 bases from J, with 5 bases between. The CDR3 bases are TGTGCCAGCAGCCAAGTAGTGGATACGCAGTATTTT. As protein: CASSQVVDTQYF.

DNA for the CDR3: TGCGCCAGCAGCTTGTACCAGGGAAGGTTGGACACTGAAGCTTTCTTT. This gives the protein CASSLYQGRLDTEAFF. The V and J genes are TRBV5-1 and TRBJ1-1; possibly TRBD1 for D (5 bases). Per germline, CDR1 SGHRS and CDR2 YFSETQ. V was trimmed by 1 base and J by 3 bases, leaving 16 bases between them. The CDR3 consists of 16 residues.

This chain joins TRBV7-9 and TRBJ2-3; D is undetermined. CDR3 length equals 12 residues. Trimming removed 2 bases from V and 6 bases from J, with 6 bases in between. Germline V CDR1 and CDR2: SEHNR, FQNEAQ (reference sequence). The DNA for the CDR3 is TGTGCCAGCAGCTTATATTCTGATACGCAGTATTTT. It yields the protein CASSLYSDTQYF.

CDR3 bases: TGCGCCAGCAGCTTGAGTGACAGCTTCTATGGCTACACCTTC. Protein: CASSLSDSFYGYTF. The V call is TRBV5-1, the J call TRBJ1-2, with D maybe TRBD1 (5 bases). Looked up from germline, CDR1 is SGHRS and CDR2 is YFSETQ. This CDR3 comprises 14 residues. V lost 1 base to trimming and J lost 4 bases, with 11 bases between them. Full variable domain (outside the CDR3, taken from reference TRBV5-1 and TRBJ1-2): KAGVTQTPRYLIKTRGQQVTLSCSPISGHRSVSWYQQTPGQGLQFLFEYFSETQRNKGNFPGRFSGRQFSNSRSEMNVSTLELGDSALYLCASSLSDSFYGYTFGSGTRLTVV.

This chain uses TRBV7-2 with TRBJ1-2, with 7 positions matching TRBD1. Germline loops: CDR1 SGHTA, CDR2 FQGNSA. Trimming removed 5 bases from V and 5 bases from J; junction bases left unmatched: 5. The CDR3 length is 13 residues. The CDR3: CASSPDRDYGYTF. CDR3 in DNA: TGTGCCAGCAGCCCCGACAGGGATTATGGCTACACCTTC.

This chain joins TRBV25-1 and TRBJ2-3; TRBD2 matches at 12 bases. The CDR3 spans 15 residues. Per germline, CDR1 MGHDK and CDR2 SYGVNS. The ends lost 4 bases at V and 10 bases at J; junction bases unmatched: 9. CDR3 bases: TGTGCCAGCAGTGTACTAGCGGGGGGACGAGGGGCGCAGTATTTT. Translating gives CASSVLAGGRGAQYF.

The chain recombines TRBV18 with TRBJ2-7; TRBD1 is a possible D gene (6 bases). CDR1 is KGHSH, CDR2 LQKENI, per germline. The V and J ends lost 3 bases and 7 bases respectively, with 13 bases between them. The CDR3 totals 13 residues. Here the CDR3 DNA reads TGTGCCAGCTCACCGTCTCCAGGGGAAGAGCAGTACTTC. It yields the protein CASSPSPGEEQYF.

This chain connects TRBV2 to TRBJ1-2; the match to TRBD1 covers 7 bases. V lost 8 bases and J lost 1; bases outside the gene matches: 4. This CDR3 comprises 13 residues. Germline lookup yields CDR1 SNHLY and CDR2 FYNNEI. The CDR3 nucleotides read TGTGCCAGCCAGGGGGGTTTTAACTATGGCTACACCTTC. As protein: CASQGGFNYGYTF.

The rearrangement uses TRBV1 and TRBJ2-1; the tabulated D call, TRBD1, remains unverified against the DNA. TRBV1 is an annotated pseudogene. The CDR3 spans 16 residues. CDR3 sequence: CTSSQDEGAGYNEQFF. CDR3 DNA: TGCACCAGCAGCCAAGATGAGGGGGCTGGCTACAATGAGCAGTTCTTC.

The chain combines TRBV7-9 with TRBJ2-1; 9 bases are shared with TRBD2. The germline V gene has CDR1 SEHNR and CDR2 FQNEAQ (reference sequence). The CDR3 length is 16 residues. V was clipped by 1 base and J by 8 bases; unmatched bases: 9. The CDR3 sequence: CASSLVLRGGEDEQFF. The DNA for the CDR3 is TGTGCCAGCAGCTTAGTACTGCGGGGGGGCGAGGATGAGCAGTTCTTC.

This clone was seen just once. This rearrangement joins TRBV7-8 to TRBJ1-6; D perhaps matches TRBD1 (5 bases). The CDR3 is made up of 15 amino acids. Trimming cost V 3 bases and J 7 bases, with 13 bases left between them. In germline, CDR1 is SGHVS, CDR2 FQNEAQ. The chain's CDR3 is CASSLGRGSNSPLHF. In DNA form, the CDR3 reads TGTGCCAGCAGCTTGGGGCGGGGGAGCAATTCACCCCTCCACTTT.

This clone was picked up a small number of times. V and J are TRBV5-1 and TRBJ1-1; D call uncertain. CDR1 SGHRS and CDR2 YFSETQ come from the germline V gene. V was pared by 1 base and J by 1 base, with 8 bases between. The CDR3 runs 14 residues. The CDR3 loop is CASSLTSANTEAFF. The CDR3 DNA is TGCGCCAGCAGCTTGACCAGTGCGAACACTGAAGCTTTCTTT.

In its sample, this clone was seen once. The V gene is TRBV19, the J gene TRBJ1-2; TRBD1 is a possible D gene (5 bases). This CDR3 is 13 amino acids long. CDR1 and CDR2 (germline): LNHDA, SQIVND (reference sequence). The V end lost 10 bases, the J end lost 2 bases, and 14 bases lay between the germline ends. The CDR3 coding sequence is TGTGCCACCGCTTGGGGGGAGAACTATGGCTACACCTTC. It specifies CATAWGENYGYTF. The full variable domain, in which reference TRBV19 and TRBJ1-2 provide the parts outside the CDR3, is DGGITQSPKYLFRKEGQNVTLSCEQNLNHDAMYWYRQDPGQGLRLIYYSQIVNDFQKGDIAEGYSVSREKKESFPLTVTSAQKNPTAFYLCATAWGENYGYTFGSGTRLTVV.

The chain couples TRBV10-2 to TRBJ2-5; 7 bases agree with TRBD2. The CDR3 has 15 residues. The ends lost 5 bases at V and 9 bases at J; junction bases unmatched: 15. CDR1 and CDR2 (germline): WSHSY, SAAADI. CDR3: CASSTMGGTGEAQYF. The CDR3 nucleotides are TGCGCCAGCAGTACGATGGGAGGGACGGGGGAGGCCCAGTACTTC.

The CDR3 region is CASSQAQGNNEQFF. The CDR3 nucleotides read TGTGCCAGCTCACAGGCACAGGGTAACAATGAGCAGTTCTTC. This sequence joins TRBV18 and TRBJ2-1, with TRBD1 as a possible D gene (6 bases). The germline V and J ends were trimmed by 4 bases and 5 bases, with 12 bases remaining between them. This CDR3 is 14 amino acids long. Germline V gives CDR1 KGHSH, CDR2 LQKENI.

The chain recombines TRBV19 with TRBJ2-1; D perhaps matches TRBD2 (5 bases). This CDR3 is built from 15 residues. V shed 3 bases and J shed 8 bases, with 17 bases lying between them. Germline CDR1 and CDR2: LNHDA and SQIVND (reference sequence). The CDR3 DNA reads TGTGCCAGTAGTATCACGGGGAACCCTGGGGATGAGCAGTTCTTC. Amino acids: CASSITGNPGDEQFF.

The chain carries TRBV11-3 and TRBJ2-7; D possibly corresponds to TRBD1 (6 bases). The CDR3 is 13 residues long. Germline V lookup: CDR1 SGHNT, CDR2 YENEEA. With 3 bases removed from V and 3 bases from J, the gap between germline ends came to 9 bases. The DNA of the CDR3 is TGTGCCAGCAGCTTCCGGACAGACTACGAGCAGTACTTC. Protein product: CASSFRTDYEQYF.

The chain combines TRBV11-3 with TRBJ2-7; TRBD1 matches at 7 bases. CDR3 length: 13 residues. The V gene's germline CDR1 is SGHNT and CDR2 YENEEA. V was clipped by 5 bases and J by 5 bases; unmatched bases: 6. CDR3 coding DNA: TGTGCCAGCAGCCCCGCCGACAGGGACGAGCAGTACTTC. It is translated as CASSPADRDEQYF.

The genes are TRBV11-2 and TRBJ2-1; TRBD2 matches at 8 bases. The CDR3 consists of 19 residues. The germline gives CDR1 SGHAT, CDR2 FQNNGV. Trimming at V came to 1 base and at J to 4 bases, leaving 15 bases not matched to a gene. DNA of the CDR3: TGTGCCAGCAGCTTAGGTCGTGTTCGGCGGGGGGCCGCATACAATGAGCAGTTCTTC. Its translation: CASSLGRVRRGAAYNEQFF.

The V gene is TRBV6-6, the J gene TRBJ1-6, with 7 bases identical to TRBD1. Germline loops: CDR1 MNHNY, CDR2 SVGAGI (reference sequence). V lost 2 bases to trimming and J lost 5 bases; unmatched junction nucleotides: 3. CDR3 length: 15 amino acids. DNA of the CDR3: TGTGCCAGCAGTTACACCGGGACAGATAATTCACCCCTCCACTTT. Its protein is CASSYTGTDNSPLHF.

V is TRBV7-9 and J is TRBJ2-2; TRBD1 agrees at 7 bases. Unmatched junction bases numbered 3, after V lost 5 bases and J lost 0 bases. This CDR3 contains 15 residues. In germline, CDR1 is SEHNR, CDR2 FQNEAQ (reference sequence). In nucleotides, the CDR3 is TGTGCCAGCAGCCAGACAGGGTCGAACACCGGGGAGCTGTTTTTT. It yields the protein CASSQTGSNTGELFF.